This T cell receptor beta chain was found in a study of post-analysis software for immune sequencing data. The V and J ends lost 7 bases and 3 bases respectively, with 15 bases between them. The CDR3 length is 14 residues. Germline-derived CDR1 and CDR2 are SEHNR and FQNEAQ (reference sequence). Unique molecular identifiers had been added to the TCR beta cDNA libraries. TCRdb passed the PCR reads through MiXCR, listing each CDR3 protein once. The sample shows approximately 730,000 distinct CDR3 sequences, under 60% of them seen only once. Study conclusions and caveats: About five TRBV segments were more frequent in patients than controls; TRBV5-6, TRBV5-1 and TRBV20-1 belonged to this group.

With respect to this clonotype: Its antigen is as yet unknown.

This TCR was recovered from a girl aged 5 to 17 with multiple sclerosis. What was sequenced was blood. This chain joins TRBV7-9 and TRBJ1-1; a possible D gene is TRBD1 (6 bases). The DNA for the CDR3 is TGTGCCAGCACCTGGCAGGGGACCGACACTGAAGCTTTCTTT. It specifies CASTWQGTDTEAFF.